This is a list of T cell receptor beta chains from one sample in a study of PD-L1 blockade in urothelial cancer. Sequencing was performed with immunoSEQ multiplex PCR; in TCRdb, only in-frame clones are kept and a portion is missing. This sample carries 25,000 to 30,000 clones, approximately 80% of them seen once, and the ten largest clones take approximately 3.1%. The source was PBMCs, collected around atezolizumab (anti-PD-L1) treatment. Receptors were obtained from a man aged 65-85 years with urothelial cancer. Both conserved end residues are part of each CDR3. D genes are given only for firm matches. Size is stated for part of the rows, as once, few or many counts, or as a class when the clone is expanded.

j_call: TRBJ2-3
v_call: TRBV9
d_call: TRBD2
clone_size: .
cdr3_nt: TGTGCCAGCAGCCCTGGGACTAGCGGGGGGGCAGGGGTATCAGTTACGCAGTATTTT
cdr3_aa: CASSPGTSGGAGVSVTQYF

j_call: TRBJ2-2
v_call: TRBV18
d_call: .
clone_size: .
cdr3_nt: TGTGCCAGCTCACCACCGCGGGCGGGTGCCTTAACCGGGGAGCTGTTTTTT
cdr3_aa: CASSPPRAGALTGELFF

j_call: TRBJ1-1
v_call: TRBV2
d_call: .
clone_size: .
cdr3_nt: TGTGCCAGCAGAATCGTGCTTGGGGGGACTGAAGCTTTCTTT
cdr3_aa: CASRIVLGGTEAFF

j_call: TRBJ2-2
v_call: TRBV5-6
d_call: TRBD2
clone_size: .
cdr3_nt: TGTGCCAGCAGCTTGGTAACCGGGGAGGGCGCCGGGGAGCTGTTTTTT
cdr3_aa: CASSLVTGEGAGELFF

j_call: TRBJ2-5
v_call: TRBV15
d_call: TRBD2
clone_size: .
cdr3_nt: TGTGCCACCAGCAGAGGCGGGGGGCTCGGAGAGACCCAGTACTTC
cdr3_aa: CATSRGGGLGETQYF

j_call: TRBJ1-1
v_call: TRBV15
d_call: .
clone_size: .
cdr3_nt: TGTGCCACCAGCAGAGATCCCGGGGTTGGGAAGAACACTGAAGCTTTCTTT
cdr3_aa: CATSRDPGVGKNTEAFF

j_call: TRBJ1-5
v_call: TRBV7-2
d_call: .
clone_size: .
cdr3_nt: TGTGCCAGCACCCAATACAATAGCAATCAGCCCCAGCATTTT
cdr3_aa: CASTQYNSNQPQHF

j_call: TRBJ1-6
v_call: TRBV28
d_call: .
clone_size: .
cdr3_nt: TGTGCCAGCACGCGGGCAGCGAATAATTCACCCCTCCACTTT
cdr3_aa: CASTRAANNSPLHF

j_call: TRBJ2-7
v_call: TRBV5-4
d_call: .
clone_size: .
cdr3_nt: TGTGCCAGCCACTCAAGCGGCTCCTACGAGCAGTACTTC
cdr3_aa: CASHSSGSYEQYF

j_call: TRBJ2-7
v_call: TRBV2
d_call: .
clone_size: .
cdr3_nt: TGTGCCAGTAGTGAACTGCGCGGAACCTACGAGCAGTACTTC
cdr3_aa: CASSELRGTYEQYF

j_call: TRBJ1-5
v_call: TRBV19
d_call: .
clone_size: few
cdr3_nt: TGTGCCAGTAGTAGGACAGCGAGCGGCAATCAGCCCCAGCATTTT
cdr3_aa: CASSRTASGNQPQHF

j_call: TRBJ1-2
v_call: TRBV18
d_call: .
clone_size: .
cdr3_nt: TGTGCCAGCTCACCCCCCGGGAAAGCTAACTATGGCTACACCTTC
cdr3_aa: CASSPPGKANYGYTF

j_call: TRBJ2-5
v_call: TRBV4-3
d_call: TRBD2
clone_size: .
cdr3_nt: TGCGCCAGCAGCCAAACGGGAGGAACAGGAGAGACCCAGTACTTC
cdr3_aa: CASSQTGGTGETQYF

j_call: TRBJ2-7
v_call: TRBV9
d_call: TRBD1
clone_size: .
cdr3_nt: TGTGCCAGCAGCCCGGGACAGGCTCTACGATGGCAGTACTTC
cdr3_aa: CASSPGQALRWQYF

j_call: TRBJ2-1
v_call: TRBV28
d_call: TRBD1
clone_size: .
cdr3_nt: TGTGCCAGCCGTAAGGGACAGTCTTACAATGAGCAGTTCTTC
cdr3_aa: CASRKGQSYNEQFF

j_call: TRBJ1-1
v_call: TRBV19
d_call: .
clone_size: .
cdr3_nt: TGTGCCAGTAGAACTCAACAGGGTGGAACTGAAGCTTTCTTT
cdr3_aa: CASRTQQGGTEAFF

j_call: TRBJ2-2
v_call: TRBV4-3
d_call: .
clone_size: .
cdr3_nt: TGCGCCAGCAGCCAAGCGGGCCAGGGAACCGGGGAGCTGTTTTTT
cdr3_aa: CASSQAGQGTGELFF

j_call: TRBJ1-5
v_call: TRBV2
d_call: .
clone_size: few
cdr3_nt: TGTGCCAGCAGGCTGGGAGGGGGGCGTGGTAATCAGCCCCAGCATTTT
cdr3_aa: CASRLGGGRGNQPQHF

j_call: TRBJ2-7
v_call: TRBV27
d_call: .
clone_size: .
cdr3_nt: TGTGCCAGCAGTTCACTCGGGGGCTCCTACGAGCAGTACTTC
cdr3_aa: CASSSLGGSYEQYF

j_call: TRBJ1-2
v_call: TRBV5-1
d_call: .
clone_size: once
cdr3_nt: TGCGCCAGCAGCTTGGGAGGAGGGCCGTCCTATGGCTACACCTTC
cdr3_aa: CASSLGGGPSYGYTF

j_call: TRBJ2-1
v_call: TRBV5-6
d_call: .
clone_size: few
cdr3_nt: TGTGCCAGCAGCTTGGGGTCGGGAACCACCTACAATGAGCAGTTCTTC
cdr3_aa: CASSLGSGTTYNEQFF

j_call: TRBJ2-1
v_call: TRBV7-2
d_call: TRBD1
clone_size: .
cdr3_nt: TGTGCCAGCAGCTTACAGGGGGCTGTTAGGCAGTTCTTC
cdr3_aa: CASSLQGAVRQFF

j_call: TRBJ2-3
v_call: TRBV5-1
d_call: .
clone_size: once
cdr3_nt: TGCGCCAGCAGCTTATTGTTATCGGTTTCAGATACGCAGTATTTT
cdr3_aa: CASSLLLSVSDTQYF

j_call: TRBJ2-7
v_call: TRBV5-6
d_call: TRBD1
clone_size: .
cdr3_nt: TGTGCCAGCAGCTCACAGGACAGGGACGAGCAGTACTTC
cdr3_aa: CASSSQDRDEQYF

j_call: TRBJ2-5
v_call: TRBV6-1
d_call: TRBD2
clone_size: .
cdr3_nt: TGTGCCCTGGGGGGACTAGCGGGGGTTGAGACCCAGTACTTC
cdr3_aa: CALGGLAGVETQYF

j_call: TRBJ1-1
v_call: TRBV7-3
d_call: .
clone_size: .
cdr3_nt: TGTGCCAGCAGCTTAGGAGGGGGGGAAACTGAAGCTTTCTTT
cdr3_aa: CASSLGGGETEAFF

j_call: TRBJ2-5
v_call: TRBV9
d_call: .
clone_size: .
cdr3_nt: TGTGCCAGCAGTCCCCAGGGGCAAGAGACCCAGTACTTC
cdr3_aa: CASSPQGQETQYF